The 27 T cell receptor beta chains below were found in one sample sequenced in a study of T and B cells in COVID-19 patients (dated by TCRdb to the early 2020s). TRB repertoires were amplified from around 230-520 ng of genomic DNA extracted from blood. TCRdb names Illumina MiSeq as the instrument used. Multiplex PCR with BIOMED2 TRB-A/B primer pools was used to amplify TRB rearrangements. TCRdb applied fastp at Q25 and MiXCR to the public reads, then kept only in-frame beta chains. Every entry covers one CDR3 protein and lists the most common genes and DNA from its rows. The sample table shows 6,000 to 7,500 distinct CDR3 sequences, and roughly a third are seen once. The ten largest make up 20% to 25% of the sample. The sample consisted of blood. All receptors derive from a human donor with active COVID-19.

By share, this clonotype counts as medium-sized. J is TRBJ2-5 and V is TRBV6-5; a weak D match, TRBD1 (5 bases). Per germline, CDR1 MNHEY and CDR2 SVGAGI. The length of the CDR3 is 18 residues. The ends were cut back, 2 bases at V and 4 bases at J, with 23 bases in the middle. The CDR3 loop reads CASSYPLCWTWVRETQYF. In DNA, the CDR3 is TGTGCCAGCAGTTACCCGCTTTGTTGGACATGGGTAAGAGAGACCCAGTACTTC.

This clonotype has more than one count but fewer than ten. This rearrangement joins TRBV20-1 to TRBJ2-1, with 10 bases matching TRBD2. V dropped 5 bases and J dropped 8; count of bases not matched to a gene: 9. The CDR3 spans 14 residues. Germline-derived CDR1 and CDR2 are DFQATT and SNEGSKA (reference sequence). For the CDR3, the DNA is TGCAGTGCTCCCACTAGCGGGGTCGTCGATGAGCAGTTCTTC. Translating it yields CSAPTSGVVDEQFF.

The gene calls are TRBV12-3 or TRBV12-4 and TRBJ2-7, with 10 positions matching TRBD2. This CDR3 spans 15 amino acids. The CDR3 here is CANSFRPSGGREQYV. The CDR3 DNA is TGTGCCAACAGTTTCAGGCCTAGCGGGGGTCGCGAGCAGTACGTC.

This clonotype is medium-sized by share. The CDR3 loop is CSATQNTQYF. As DNA, the CDR3 is TGCAGTGCGACCCAGAATACGCAGTATTTT. This chain joins TRBV29-1 and TRBJ2-3, with D unresolved. Per the germline V gene, CDR1 is SQVTM and CDR2 is ANQGSEA. The CDR3 has 10 amino acids.

CDR3 in DNA: TGTGCCAGCTTCTCCCGGGACAGTGCGGCCTATGGCTACACCTTC. The encoded protein is CASFSRDSAAYGYTF. The chain is built from TRBV12-3 or TRBV12-4 and TRBJ1-2; 7 positions agree with TRBD1. CDR3 length: 15 amino acids. V shed 8 bases and J 4 bases; nucleotides not matched to a gene: 13.

V gene TRBV7-9 combines with J gene TRBJ2-3; 9 bases are shared with TRBD2. Germline loops: CDR1 SEHNR, CDR2 FQNEAQ (reference sequence). The V and J ends lost 5 bases and 2 bases, in that order; junction bases with no gene match: 8. The CDR3 extends over 16 amino acids. The CDR3 loop reads CASSPVGLAITDTQYF. The CDR3 bases are TGTGCCAGCAGCCCCGTGGGACTAGCCATCACAGATACGCAGTATTTT.

The chain employs TRBV5-1 and TRBJ1-1; D gene uncertain. Trimming took off 0 bases at V and 4 bases at J, with 1 base between the two ends. The germline CDR1 and CDR2 sequences are SGHRS and YFSETQ. This CDR3 is built from 11 residues. The CDR3 protein is CASSLGTEAFF. CDR3 nucleotides: TGCGCCAGCAGCTTGGGCACTGAAGCTTTCTTT.

This clonotype is medium-sized (0.01 to 0.1%). The chain carries TRBV11-1 and TRBJ1-1, with D tentatively TRBD1 (5 bases). The V gene's germline CDR1 is SGHAT and CDR2 FQDESV (reference sequence). The CDR3 length is 13 residues. V lost 3 bases and J lost 1, with 6 bases in between. As DNA, the CDR3 is TGTGCCAGCAGCTTCGGGACGAACACTGAAGCTTTCTTT. Translating it yields CASSFGTNTEAFF.

The chain combines TRBV5-5 with TRBJ2-7; 10 bases agree with TRBD1. Germline V gene data show CDR1 as SGHKS and CDR2 as YYEKEE (reference sequence). J lost 0 bases, V lost 1 base, and 13 bases had no gene match. The CDR3 has 19 amino acids. CDR3 amino acids: CASSLLKTGTGAISYEQYV. The CDR3 nucleotides read TGTGCCAGCAGCTTGTTGAAAACCGGGACAGGGGCTATCTCCTACGAGCAGTACGTC.

This clonotype is large in the sample. The chain has TRBV29-1 and TRBJ2-3, with 8 bases lining up with TRBD1. CDR1 and CDR2 (germline): SQVTM, ANQGSEA. The V and J ends lost 4 bases and 1 base, in that order; junction bases with no gene match: 4. This CDR3 contains 14 residues. CDR3 loop: CSVVARGRTDTQYF. In nucleotides, the CDR3 is TGCAGCGTTGTAGCCAGGGGGCGCACAGATACGCAGTATTTT.

The chain couples TRBV4-3 to TRBJ1-6; D may be TRBD1 (5 bases). Per germline, CDR1 LGHNA and CDR2 YSLEER. This CDR3 region has 17 residues. Between the trimmed V and J ends, which lost 0 bases and 9 bases, there was a span of 18 bases. DNA for the CDR3: TGCGCCAGCAGCCAAGATTTGTCGGGACGGGGAGGTTCACCCCTCCACTTT. It translates to CASSQDLSGRGGSPLHF.

The sample holds a few counts of this clonotype. The V call is TRBV27, the J call TRBJ1-5, with a tentative D call TRBD1 (5 bases). The germline V gene encodes CDR1 MNHEY and CDR2 SMNVEV (reference sequence). CDR3 size: 16 residues. V lost 0 bases and J 3 bases, leaving 12 bases between the germline ends. The CDR3 coding sequence is TGTGCCAGCAGTTTATCCTCGACAGCGTACAATCAGCCCCAGCATTTT. Encoded protein: CASSLSSTAYNQPQHF.

The chain employs TRBV6-2 or TRBV6-3 and TRBJ1-3; D call uncertain. The germline gives CDR1 MNHEY, CDR2 SVGEGT. Deletions cut 6 bases from V and 0 bases from J, with 6 bases between. CDR3 length: 13 residues. The CDR3 protein is CASRWASGNTIYF. The CDR3 DNA reads TGTGCCAGCAGATGGGCCTCTGGAAACACCATATATTTT.

The chain employs TRBV5-3 and TRBJ2-7, with no clear D. TRBV5-3 is known as an ORF, though its function is uncertain. The germline V and J ends were trimmed by 2 bases and 3 bases, with 12 bases remaining between them. This CDR3 contains 14 residues. The CDR3 protein is CARSFFRADYEQYV. CDR3 bases: TGTGCCAGAAGCTTTTTCCGGGCCGACTACGAGCAGTACGTC.

A remark on this clonotype: A much larger clone differs from this one at a single base, so this may be a read error. This chain uses TRBV19 with TRBJ2-1, with D possibly matching TRBD2 (7 bases). The CDR3 is 14 residues long. Germline V gene data show CDR1 as LNHDA and CDR2 as SQIVND (reference sequence). Trimming shortened V by 9 bases and J by 12 bases, and 24 bases separated the two germline ends. CDR3 in DNA: TGTGCCAGCAACGTGGGCGGGGGCGTCCATGGGCAGTTCTTC. Protein: CASNVGGGVHGQFF.

By share, this clonotype counts as medium-sized (0.01 to 0.1%). The chain carries TRBV6-5 and TRBJ1-2, with D unresolved. CDR3 size: 15 residues. Germline CDR1 is MNHEY and CDR2 is SVGAGI. The V and J ends lost 0 bases and 3 bases respectively, with 11 bases between them. The CDR3 sequence: CASSYSEATHYGYTF. The CDR3 DNA reads TGTGCCAGCAGTTACTCGGAAGCAACCCACTATGGCTACACCTTC.

V is TRBV18 and J is TRBJ2-1, with D tentatively TRBD2 (7 bases). Looked up from germline, CDR1 is KGHSH and CDR2 is LQKENI. V lost 0 bases and J lost 4, with 13 bases in between. The CDR3 has 16 amino acids. The CDR3 nucleotides are TGTGCCAGCTCACCACCGGGGGGGGCAGCTTACAATGAGCAGTTCTTC. It yields the protein CASSPPGGAAYNEQFF. The complete variable domain, with remaining parts taken from reference TRBV18 and TRBJ2-1, reads NAGVMQNPRHLVRRRGQEARLRCSPMKGHSHVYWYRQLPEEGLKFMVYLQKENIIDESGMPKERFSAEFPKEGPSILRIQQVVRGDSAAYFCASSPPGGAAYNEQFFGPGTRLTVL.

The genes are TRBV12-3 or TRBV12-4 and TRBJ1-1; a possible D gene is TRBD1 (5 bases). The CDR3 is 15 residues long. V was trimmed by 4 bases and J by 6 bases, leaving 18 bases between them. The CDR3 region is CASSYMSGVLSEAFF. The DNA of the CDR3 is TGTGCCAGCAGTTACATGTCGGGGGTTCTCTCTGAAGCTTTCTTT.

The rearrangement joins TRBV6-1 to TRBJ2-5; tentatively, D is TRBD2 (6 bases). The V end was cut by 11 bases, the J end by 4 bases, with 11 bases between. In germline, CDR1 is MNHNS, CDR2 SASEGT. The CDR3 has 11 residues. The CDR3 loop reads CAGGIGETQYF. CDR3 in DNA: TGTGCCGGGGGGATTGGAGAGACCCAGTACTTC.

This clonotype was observed a handful of times. The chain couples TRBV19 to TRBJ1-1; D gene ambiguous. The CDR3 runs to 12 residues. Trimming removed 8 bases at V and 3 bases at J, with 10 bases between. Germline V lookup: CDR1 LNHDA, CDR2 SQIVND (reference sequence). CDR3 sequence (DNA): TGTGCCAGTCAGTGGCGCGACACTGAAGCTTTCTTT. It encodes CASQWRDTEAFF.

The rearrangement links TRBV19 to TRBJ1-2; D is ambiguous. The CDR3 contains 15 residues. CDR1 LNHDA and CDR2 SQIVND come from the germline V gene (reference sequence). Trimming removed 2 bases from V and 4 bases from J, with 14 bases in between. CDR3 bases: TGTGCCAGTAGTATATCCCCAGGACCGACCTATGGCTACACCTTC. As protein: CASSISPGPTYGYTF.

This clonotype is classed as medium-sized. The genes are TRBV6-6 and TRBJ2-1; 9 bases fit TRBD1. The CDR3 has 16 amino acids. V lost 2 bases and J lost 3; bases outside the gene matches: 5. Germline V CDR1 and CDR2: MNHNY, SVGAGI (reference sequence). The CDR3 region is CASSYTGTGSYNEQFF. The CDR3 nucleotides read TGTGCCAGCAGTTACACCGGGACAGGGAGCTACAATGAGCAGTTCTTC.

Here the CDR3 DNA reads TGTGCCATCAGTGTAGTGTCAGGGGTTCATATCTATGGCTACACCTTC. This codes for CAISVVSGVHIYGYTF. V and J are TRBV10-3 and TRBJ1-2, with D possibly being TRBD1 (6 bases). Germline V CDR1 and CDR2: ENHRY, SYGVKD. There are 16 residues in the CDR3. V gave up 4 bases and J gave up 4 bases, with 19 bases separating them.

As to this clonotype: A much larger clone lies one base from this, so it may be a read error. This chain links TRBV12-3 or TRBV12-4 with TRBJ2-5; the D is unclear. The CDR3 covers 15 residues. The CDR3 DNA follows: TGTGCCAACAGTTTACGAACAAGGGCCCTAGAGACCCAGTACTTC. Protein: CANSLRTRALETQYF.

The chain couples TRBV6-5 to TRBJ1-2, with 9 bases aligning to TRBD1. Germline values: CDR1 MNHEY, CDR2 SVGAGI. With 5 bases clipped from V and 3 bases from J, the junction kept 4 bases outside the gene matches. The CDR3 is 14 residues long. CDR3 coding DNA: TGTGCCAGCAGTATGACAGGGGGGTACTATGGCTACACCTTC. Translation: CASSMTGGYYGYTF.

This clonotype was seen a handful of times. V gene TRBV24-1 combines with J gene TRBJ2-5; unclear D gene. Trimming left V 2 bases short and J 4 bases short, with 4 bases between. The CDR3 is 12 residues long. Germline CDR1 is KGHDR and CDR2 is SFDVKD. CDR3 nucleotide sequence: TGTGCCACCAGTGATTACGGAGAGACCCAGTACTTC. Its protein is CATSDYGETQYF.

The chain has TRBV10-3 and TRBJ1-1; D gene ambiguous. Germline V gene data show CDR1 as ENHRY and CDR2 as SYGVKD. V lost 8 bases to trimming and J lost 11 bases, with 24 bases between them. This CDR3 region has 14 residues. CDR3 sequence reads: CAIHASALSPQAFF. CDR3 in DNA: TGTGCCATCCACGCCTCCGCACTCAGCCCACAGGCTTTCTTT.